This TCR beta chain stems from a study of PD-1 blockade in classical Hodgkin lymphoma. Notes on the study in general: Relapsed/refractory patients reportedly had the lowest baseline TCR diversity, below newly diagnosed patients, who were below healthy donors.

Stated time point: newly diagnosed, previously untreated cHL patient sample. Negative magnetic selection isolated CD4+ T cells from thawed PBMCs. The protocol was immunoSEQ multiplex PCR, while the TCRdb copy is restricted to in-frame clones and leaves out a portion. Found here are fewer than 35,000 clones, about 87% of them singletons; the top ten hold more than 0.95%. V gave up 4 bases and J gave up 4 bases, with 15 bases separating them. The germline V gene encodes CDR1 SGHDT and CDR2 YYEEEE. The CDR3 is made up of 16 amino acids. This clone was seen just once. Its antigen is as yet unknown. The chain couples TRBV5-6 to TRBJ1-6; perhaps TRBD1 as D (6 bases). What was sequenced was CD4+ T cells from blood. The sequence was collected from a human donor with classical Hodgkin lymphoma. Here the CDR3 DNA reads TGTGCCAGCAGCCGGGGGGGCACAACTTATAATTCACCCCTCCACTTT. Translation: CASSRGGTTYNSPLHF.